The clone carrying this TCR beta chain was counted only a few times. This specimen belongs to a study of patients and donors after allogeneic stem cell transplantation. TCRdb analysed the RT-PCR reads with MiXCR anew, one entry per CDR3 protein. The data show about 210,000 distinct CDR3 sequences, over 30% seen once. Germline V gives CDR1 DFQATT, CDR2 SNEGSKA (reference sequence). Trimming stripped 5 bases from V and 7 bases from J, with 9 bases between. There are 12 residues in the CDR3. The sequence derives from a human donor who was either an allogeneic HSCT recipient or a stem cell or donor lymphocyte infusion donor (not recorded which). It is not recorded whose cells these are; they may come from a transplant donor. The chain links TRBV20-1 to TRBJ1-6; tentatively, D is TRBD1 (6 bases). Sequencing was carried out using blood, either unsorted or a sorted T cell fraction (not recorded which). CDR3 sequence: CSAPGANSPLHF. The CDR3 nucleotides are TGCAGTGCTCCAGGGGCCAATTCACCCCTCCACTTT.